The clone carrying this T cell receptor (beta chain) was counted at least ten times. Its antigen remains unknown. This sample is drawn from a study of T cell repertoires in cytomegalovirus infection. The V and J ends lost 3 bases and 2 bases respectively, with 14 bases between them. The germline CDR1 and CDR2 sequences are SGHTA and FQGNSA. The CDR3 spans 15 residues. TCRdb reprocessed the reads with MiXCR, giving one entry per CDR3 protein. Here the sample spans 650,000 to 900,000 distinct CDR3 sequences, roughly 33% being singletons. This clonotype originated in a human donor in good health (CMV status not recorded). Some clones in this sample may be carry-over from other donors' samples. Sequences were derived from cultured CD8+ T cells from PBMCs, sampled from culture after CMV antigen stimulation. The rearrangement joins TRBV7-2 to TRBJ2-7, with a weak D call TRBD1 (5 bases). In nucleotides, the CDR3 is TGTGCCAGCAGCTTGGTAGGGGCATGGGCCTACGAGCAGTACTTC. Encoded protein: CASSLVGAWAYEQYF.